What follows is one T cell receptor (beta chain) and its context. Its matching antigen is unknown. A v3.0 immunoSEQ assay was performed at survey level. The method was immunoSEQ multiplex PCR; TCRdb's version includes in-frame clones alone and lacks a portion of them. In the table there are about 28,000 clones, about 93% of which are singletons. The V end lost 3 bases, the J end lost 6 bases, and 15 bases lay between the germline ends. Germline V gene data show CDR1 as SGDLS and CDR2 as YYNGEE. The CDR3 runs to 14 residues. Specimens retained roughly 0.95-11 million cryopreserved PBMC preceding DNA extraction. The record originates from a study of long-term antiretroviral therapy in people with HIV. Notes on the study in general: The study lacked data on ART adherence, viral resistance or therapy changes. An increase in diversity followed ART, yet levels stayed below transplant donor controls.

The V and J genes are TRBV9 and TRBJ1-1; D perhaps matches TRBD1 (5 bases). The material sequenced was unsorted PBMCs, taken 6.2 years after starting antiretroviral therapy. The receptor was derived from a man aged 40-49 years with HIV. CDR3 sequence: CASSEGPGSAEAFF. The CDR3 DNA follows: TGTGCCAGCAGCGAGGGACCAGGGTCGGCTGAAGCTTTCTTT.